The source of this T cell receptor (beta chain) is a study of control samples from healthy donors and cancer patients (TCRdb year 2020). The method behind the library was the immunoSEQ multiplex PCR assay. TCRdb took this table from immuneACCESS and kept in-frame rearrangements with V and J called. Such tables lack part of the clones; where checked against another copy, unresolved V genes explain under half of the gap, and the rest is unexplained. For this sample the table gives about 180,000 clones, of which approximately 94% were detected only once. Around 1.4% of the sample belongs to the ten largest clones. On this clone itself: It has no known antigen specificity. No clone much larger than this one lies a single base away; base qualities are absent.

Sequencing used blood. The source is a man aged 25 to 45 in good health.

The base sequence is TGTGCCAGCAGCCGTGGTCAAGTGAACACTGAAGCTTTCTTT. It translates as CASSRGQVNTEAFF. The sequence joins TRBV3-1 (or the pseudogene TRBV3-2) to TRBJ1-1, with no confidently assigned D gene. From the cysteine through the phenylalanine, the CDR3 covers 14 amino acids. This entry keeps only the CDR3 DNA: 42 bases, framed from base 1. V is shortened by 4 bases, J by 0 bases, and the region joining them spans 9 bases. CDR1 LGHDT and CDR2 YNNKEL were looked up in the germline V gene (reference sequence).